This T cell receptor beta chain emerged from a study of OX40 agonist ivuxolimab in advanced cancers. The wider study: With ivuxolimab, an agonistic anti-OX40 (CD134) antibody, patients were treated.

Method: immunoSEQ multiplex PCR; TCRdb's copy keeps in-frame clones and lacks some. The sample has under 55,000 clones, roughly 90% seen once. Trimming took off 2 bases at V and 0 bases at J, with 8 bases between the two ends. The V gene's germline CDR1 is SGHRS and CDR2 YFSETQ. The CDR3 is 14 residues long. The gene calls are TRBV5-1 and TRBJ1-1; D uncertain. The sample was CD4+ or CD8+ T cells sorted from blood, taken in a trial of the OX40 agonist ivuxolimab. The sequence came from an adult with an advanced solid tumor such as melanoma, head and neck, liver or kidney cancer. CDR3 nucleotide sequence: TGCGCCAGCAGCTTTGGCAACATGAACACTGAAGCTTTCTTT. Protein sequence: CASSFGNMNTEAFF.